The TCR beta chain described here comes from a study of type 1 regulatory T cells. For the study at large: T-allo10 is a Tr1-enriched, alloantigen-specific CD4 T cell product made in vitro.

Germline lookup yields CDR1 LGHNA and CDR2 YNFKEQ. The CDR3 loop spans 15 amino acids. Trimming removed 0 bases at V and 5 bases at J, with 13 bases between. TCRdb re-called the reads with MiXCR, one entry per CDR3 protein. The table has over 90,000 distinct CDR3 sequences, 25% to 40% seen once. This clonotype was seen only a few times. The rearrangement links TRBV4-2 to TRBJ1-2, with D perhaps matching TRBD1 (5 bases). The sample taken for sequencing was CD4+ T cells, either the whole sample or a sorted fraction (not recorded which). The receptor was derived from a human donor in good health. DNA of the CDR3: TGTGCCAGCAGCCAAGATTTTCCGGGGGTTTATGGCTACACCTTC. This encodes CASSQDFPGVYGYTF.